The entry that follows covers one TCR beta chain sequence. Which antigen it targets is not known. Qualities for individual bases were not recorded, and no much larger clone is one base off. This specimen belongs to a study of cytomegalovirus exposure and HLA in healthy donors (dated by TCRdb to 2016 to 2017). Background on the whole study: According to an earlier analysis of 550 to 700 of the donors, some 180 million T cells yielded over 90 million unique TCR beta sequences and around 280 Gb of sequence data. An early release covering roughly 600 HLA-typed donors comprised about 300 gigabases of sequencing data and tens of millions of unique TCR sequences. The genetic ancestry cluster associated with self-reported Caucasian donors included about 84% of the 350 to 500 genotyped donors. The aim of the study was to test whether cataloging public T cell receptors could identify signatures of past pathogen exposure. The study profiled the T cell repertoires of some 610 subjects by immunosequencing and related them to cytomegalovirus serostatus. A separate validation cohort of approximately 130 different subjects was used in addition to the roughly 670-subject first cohort. The study combined high-throughput TCR immunosequencing, statistical association of individual TCRs with disease status, and machine learning to predict cytomegalovirus infection status. In a later analysis, previously published TCR beta repertoires from 600 to 850 donors were re-analyzed and high-resolution HLA genotyping was added so that TCR occurrence patterns could be studied. Rather than using new phenotypic data, the later analysis identified candidate immune exposures from TCR beta sequences and from how often those sequences occurred across donors. An earlier analysis of 450 to 750 of the donors used high-throughput TCR beta sequencing to judge whether each TCR beta V gene segment behaved as functional or pseudogenic. Donor age, sex, ethnicity and CMV serostatus were compiled together with the repertoire data. In a later genetic analysis, genome-wide SNP genotypes for about 55% of the roughly 700 donors were used, and that subset was treated as a discovery cohort. All discovery cohort repertoires had been generated using a single sequencing platform. HLA typing included class I and class II loci at four-digit resolution. The number of donors typed differed by locus, with about 629-630 for A, B, C, DRB1 and DQB1, around 560 for DQA1, approximately 570 for DPA1, and some 440 for DPB1. Because of strong linkage in the cohort, five DR-DQ haplotypes were treated as single units for association and clustering. Among roughly 400 genotyped donors of the cohort, an average of approximately 220,000 unique TCR beta nucleotide sequences was sequenced per donor, of which 15% to 20% were non-productive.

The germline V gene provides CDR1 SGHAT and CDR2 FQNNGV. The CDR3 spans 13 residues, from the cysteine through the phenylalanine. The DNA shown is the 39-base CDR3, in frame from base 1. The V and J ends are trimmed by 3 bases and 2 bases, leaving 2 bases between them. Library creation used the immunoSEQ multiplex PCR assay. A mixture of 60 forward primers for TCR Vbeta segments and 13 reverse primers for TCR Jbeta segments was used in the multiplex PCR. A multiplex PCR assay on genomic DNA amplified the CDR3 region of rearranged TCR beta genes. Amplified TCR beta libraries were sequenced as 87-base-pair reads on the Illumina HiSeq System. The paper's processing steps were these. A later analysis counted about 76 million unique TCR beta chains across the 650 to 700 repertoires, and some 12 million of these chains were shared by at least two donors. A nearest-neighbor algorithm error-corrected the raw reads and collapsed the reads into unique sequences, merging closely related sequences to remove PCR and sequencing errors. Alignment of CDR3 sequences to IMGT reference sequences was used to assign V, D and J gene segments. For a sequence to be retained, a match of at least six nucleotides to both a V gene segment and a J gene segment was required. A rearrangement was called productive if the CDR3 had no stop codons and remained in frame with V and J, and every other rearrangement was called non-productive. CDR3 was defined by IMGT convention, running from the second conserved V-encoded cysteine to the conserved J-encoded phenylalanine. The earlier analysis of some 550 of the donors excluded any sequence lacking an unambiguous match to a single V gene segment. In an earlier analysis of around 600 of the donors, V segments were called functional above 56.7% productive rearrangements and were called segregating when the between-donor standard deviation exceeded 5%. A statistical classification framework was developed to diagnose cytomegalovirus status using the catalog of TCR beta chain sequences. In a later analysis, V and J genes were assigned by comparing TCR nucleotide sequences against IMGT/GENE-DB human TR gene sequences. The TCRdist pipeline was used in a later analysis to assign CDR3 sequences and most-parsimonious VDJ recombination scenarios. In a later analysis, every TCR beta chain was defined by the combination of its CDR3 amino acid sequence and its V-gene family, and reads without a unique V-gene family were dropped. As a way to deal with suspected cross-contamination and a sequencing artifact, a later analysis dropped under 600 nucleotide sequences that were highly shared and had low generation probability. In a later analysis, a clonal expansion index for each public chain was calculated from normalized within-repertoire ranks of inferred template counts. In a later analysis, generation probabilities were computed using a VDJ recombination model fitted to out-of-frame rearrangements, and the results were checked against IGoR. A later analysis scored TCR-TCR, TCR-HLA and TCR-CMV co-occurrence with hypergeometric tests, applying a repertoire-size bias correction to TCR pairs. To estimate false discovery rates, a later analysis permuted the HLA or CMV assignments 20 times. In a later analysis, co-occurring TCRs were grouped using DBSCAN, with TCRdist sequence similarity added in when clustering inside HLA-allele-positive subsets. Repertoires with fewer than 30,000 or more than 120,000 public chains, plus five repertoires with anomalous nucleotide sharing, were excluded from co-occurrence clustering. TCRdb limited this immuneACCESS table to in-frame rearrangements with V and J called. A share of clones is missing; checked studies link under half to unresolved V genes, and the rest is unexplained. The V and J calls and clone size are taken from that table; D and trimming were inferred from the DNA. The sample table records about 160,000 clones; more than 70% of these occur just once. Jointly, the top ten make up around 6.5% of the sample.

In total, 630 or so healthy bone marrow donors made up the cohort. All cohort members were sampled while nominally healthy, although unrecorded immune exposures were likely present. The donor was CMV seropositive and belonged to the group of some 290 seropositive cohort members. A peripheral blood sample was provided by each donor, and peripheral blood mononuclear cells were used for TCR beta sequencing. Genomic DNA extraction from the blood cell samples was performed with the Qiagen DNeasy Blood Extraction Kit. Beyond this particular receptor, the publication reports: Because HLA typing was missing for some donors at each locus, association tests included only the typed subset. A few of the identified cytomegalovirus-associated TCR beta chains were confirmed in vitro to be specific for cytomegalovirus antigens. A cluster of highly shared sequence variants was judged likely to be a technical artifact of the sequencing pipeline. Presence/absence analyses assumed roughly uniform sequencing depth across donors, an assumption that may not hold. Cytomegalovirus status was reported to be diagnosed by the classifier with high specificity and sensitivity in both the original and validation cohorts. Correlated functional status among segregating V segments might be attributable to linkage disequilibrium, but an unknown experimental factor could not be ruled out. A later analysis found that TCR association rates varied across HLA loci, with DRB1 alleles showing the most associated TCRs and HLA-C alleles the fewest. Because the 87-base-pair reads could not distinguish some IMGT-functional V segments, including TRBV6-2 and TRBV6-3, those segments were excluded. While some public TCRs were present in many individuals, most TCR sequences turned up only very rarely across donors. When HLA alleles, especially DR and DQ, strongly co-occurred, TCR associations were difficult to assign to individual alleles. V-gene and J-gene trimming of TCR beta chains was associated with a missense DCLRE1C variant in a later genetic analysis, and the association was replicated in an independent cohort. Compared with the 666-donor mean, donors in an Asian-associated ancestry cluster had fewer N-insertions in productive TCRs, according to a later genetic analysis. The study listed approximately 160 TCR beta chains as associated with cytomegalovirus. A further reported finding was that TCR beta sequences accurately predicted the HLA-A and HLA-B alleles for most subjects in the first cohort. It was suggested by the authors that the approach could potentially be generalized to other disease states and immunological phenotypes. Several of the top co-occurrence clusters appeared to be linked to parvovirus B19, influenza, CMV and Epstein-Barr virus, according to a later analysis. In a later analysis, most CMV-associated TCR beta chains were found to appear HLA-restricted, with HLA associations seemingly driven largely by CMV exposure. The earlier analysis of some 540 of the donors excluded some 15 rarely observed V segments, including chromosome 9 orphons, because counts were too low. Specific HLA alleles were associated with 15,000 to 20,000 TCR beta sequences at a false discovery rate of 0.05 in a later analysis. Broadly in line with IMGT annotations, most TCR beta V segments showed up in productive rearrangements about 87% or about 30% of the time in an earlier analysis of approximately 640 of the donors. A later analysis found that HLA-associated TCR beta chains were more clonally expanded and had lower generation probabilities than equally common non-associated chains. This cohort had only TCR beta chains sequenced, and the lack of alpha or paired-chain data limited which features could be detected. The only immune exposure information available for the cohort was CMV serostatus.

Material for sequencing was PBMCs. This receptor was obtained from a male donor in good health and CMV-seropositive. The chain is made from TRBV11-2 and TRBJ2-6; the D gene is not confidently resolved. The DNA reads as follows: TGTGCCAGCAGCTTCACTGGGGCCAACGTCCTGACTTTC. The translation is CASSFTGANVLTF. Here the CDR3 is joined to the reference TRBV11-2 and TRBJ2-6 genes, and the full variable domain is: EAGVAQSPRYKIIEKRQSVAFWCNPISGHATLYWYQQILGQGPKLLIQFQNNGVVDDSQLPKDRFSAERLKGVDSTLKIQPAKLEDSAVYLCASSFTGANVLTFGAGSRLTVL.